This is a list of T cell receptor beta chains from one sample in a study of T cells after yellow fever vaccination. In TCRdb, the 5' RACE reads were re-called with MiXCR into one record per CDR3 protein. The repertoire includes about 320,000 distinct CDR3 sequences, over 8.5% of them detected once, and 3.3% sits in the top ten. The sequencing used CD4+ T cells sorted from PBMCs, collected 45 days after the yellow fever booster vaccination. These receptors all stem from a man aged 18 to 29 who received the YFV17D yellow fever vaccine. CDR3s include the opening cysteine and the closing phenylalanine or tryptophan. The D gene is left open where the match is weak. The listing skips clone size in some rows; elsewhere it reads once, few, many or a size class.

V,D,length,J,size,CDR3,DNA
TRBV5-1,-,16,TRBJ2-2,few,CASSLALGTITGELFF,TGCGCCAGCAGCTTGGCCTTAGGGACAATCACCGGGGAGCTGTTTTTT
TRBV5-1,-,15,TRBJ2-7,few,CASSFGTKGSYEQYF,TGCGCCAGCAGCTTTGGTACCAAAGGCTCCTACGAGCAGTACTTC
TRBV6-4,-,13,TRBJ1-1,-,CATGPNKGTEAFF,TGTGCCACCGGTCCCAACAAGGGAACTGAAGCTTTCTTT
TRBV12-3/TRBV12-4,-,11,TRBJ2-7,-,CASSFSAGQYF,TGTGCCAGCAGTTTCTCAGCGGGGCAGTACTTC
TRBV4-1,TRBD1,16,TRBJ1-2,-,CASSQVGRGVNHGYTF,TGCGCCAGCAGCCAAGTCGGCAGGGGGGTCAACCATGGCTACACCTTC
TRBV6-2/TRBV6-3,-,13,TRBJ2-1,few,CASKNWVNNEQFF,TGTGCCAGCAAAAATTGGGTCAACAATGAGCAGTTCTTC
TRBV12-3/TRBV12-4,-,14,TRBJ2-7,-,CASSFVLGRNEQYF,TGTGCCAGCAGTTTCGTTCTAGGGAGAAACGAGCAGTACTTC
TRBV20-1,-,10,TRBJ1-1,few,CSASKTEAFF,TGCAGTGCTAGCAAGACTGAAGCTTTCTTT
TRBV20-1,-,14,TRBJ2-1,-,CSASSAVPYNEQFF,TGCAGTGCTAGCTCCGCCGTTCCGTACAATGAGCAGTTCTTC
TRBV18,TRBD1,17,TRBJ1-2,-,CASSPYRIGTEGYGYTF,TGTGCCAGCTCACCTTATAGAATCGGGACAGAGGGCTATGGCTACACCTTC
TRBV3-1,-,13,TRBJ2-3,-,CASSQMGPDTQYF,TGTGCCAGCAGCCAAATGGGCCCAGATACGCAGTATTTT
TRBV6-6,-,15,TRBJ2-2,-,CASSYSPGETGELFF,TGTGCCAGCAGTTACTCGCCGGGGGAGACCGGGGAGCTGTTTTTT
TRBV15,TRBD2,16,TRBJ2-5,few,CATSSRLAGGSTTQYF,TGTGCCACCAGCAGTAGGCTAGCGGGGGGTTCAACGACCCAGTACTTC
TRBV20-1,TRBD1,13,TRBJ1-1,few,CSASDRGRLEAFF,TGCAGTGCTAGTGACAGGGGGAGGCTTGAAGCTTTCTTT
TRBV20-1,TRBD1,12,TRBJ1-5,few,CSAYDRGQPQHF,TGCAGTGCTTACGACAGGGGACAGCCCCAGCATTTT
TRBV6-5,TRBD1,14,TRBJ1-1,-,CASSRTGIYTEAFF,TGTGCCAGCAGCCGGACAGGGATTTACACTGAAGCTTTCTTT
TRBV7-8,-,16,TRBJ2-3,-,CASSPRDGAVGDTQYF,TGTGCCAGCAGTCCGCGTGATGGGGCCGTAGGGGATACGCAGTATTTT
TRBV3-1,-,16,TRBJ2-3,many,CASSRLGGRDEDTQYF,TGTGCCAGCAGCCGCCTGGGGGGCCGTGACGAAGATACGCAGTATTTT
TRBV6-5,TRBD1,18,TRBJ1-2,-,CASSYSLSRDRGSYGYTF,TGTGCCAGCAGTTACTCGTTAAGCCGGGACAGGGGAAGCTATGGCTACACCTTC
TRBV2,-,15,TRBJ2-2,-,CASSESLSNTGELFF,TGTGCCAGCAGTGAAAGTCTCTCCAACACCGGGGAGCTGTTTTTT
TRBV10-3,-,15,TRBJ2-3,many,CAISGDGAGGDTQYF,TGTGCCATCAGTGGGGACGGGGCTGGCGGGGATACGCAGTATTTT
TRBV20-1,-,13,TRBJ2-5,-,CSVASTVQETQYF,TGCAGTGTAGCGTCGACAGTCCAAGAGACCCAGTACTTC
TRBV6-2/TRBV6-3,-,15,TRBJ1-1,-,CASSDGGKGNTEAFF,TGTGCCAGCAGCGACGGGGGAAAGGGGAACACTGAAGCTTTCTTT
TRBV7-9,-,13,TRBJ2-7,many,CASSFLTSYEQYF,TGTGCCAGCAGCTTTTTAACCTCCTACGAGCAGTACTTC
TRBV5-1,-,16,TRBJ1-3,few,CASSPGQGWPGNTIYF,TGCGCCAGCAGCCCGGGGCAGGGATGGCCAGGAAACACCATATATTTT
TRBV12-3/TRBV12-4,TRBD2,17,TRBJ2-3,few,CASRLAGGYTSTDTQYF,TGTGCCAGCAGACTAGCGGGGGGGTATACTAGCACAGATACGCAGTATTTT
TRBV6-5,TRBD1,14,TRBJ1-2,-,CASSYGTANYGYTF,TGTGCCAGCAGTTACGGGACAGCTAACTATGGCTACACCTTC
TRBV20-1,TRBD1,15,TRBJ1-4,-,CSARDPAGGSEKLFF,TGCAGTGCTAGAGATCCGGCAGGGGGCAGTGAAAAACTGTTTTTT
TRBV6-2/TRBV6-3,-,13,TRBJ2-3,few,CASKKHLTDTQYF,TGTGCCAGCAAGAAGCATTTGACAGATACGCAGTATTTT
TRBV4-3,-,20,TRBJ1-5,few,CASSQEGPGTYLKGNQPQHF,TGCGCCAGCAGCCAAGAAGGGCCAGGGACATACCTTAAGGGCAATCAGCCCCAGCATTTT
TRBV20-1,-,13,TRBJ2-1,-,CSASGPAYNEQFF,TGCAGTGCTAGCGGACCCGCCTACAATGAGCAGTTCTTC
TRBV28,-,15,TRBJ2-4,few,CASSLEGAGENIQYF,TGTGCCAGCAGTTTGGAAGGGGCCGGGGAAAACATTCAGTACTTC
TRBV7-2,-,15,TRBJ1-1,few,CASSLGPPGTTEAFF,TGTGCCAGCAGCTTAGGTCCCCCAGGGACCACTGAAGCTTTCTTT
TRBV24-1,-,15,TRBJ2-3,few,CATHPGDGHTDTQYF,TGTGCCACCCACCCCGGGGACGGACACACAGATACGCAGTATTTT
TRBV10-3,-,18,TRBJ2-3,-,CAIRHNPTSWEGTDTQYF,TGTGCCATCAGACACAATCCCACTAGCTGGGAGGGCACAGATACGCAGTATTTT
TRBV13,-,17,TRBJ2-7,many,CASSLERPGASSYEQYF,TGTGCCAGCAGCTTAGAACGCCCGGGTGCTAGCTCCTACGAGCAGTACTTC
TRBV5-6,-,15,TRBJ2-3,few,CASSLASGSTDTQYF,TGTGCCAGCAGCTTGGCGAGTGGCAGCACAGATACGCAGTATTTT